The sequence of this TCR beta chain was determined in a study of blood T cell repertoires in COVID-19. Study-wide background: In each case, the material was cDNA or gDNA derived from T cells, B-cell-depleted T cells, or PBMCs.

The ends lost 5 bases at V and 4 bases at J; junction bases unmatched: 6. Germline V gene sequence: CDR1 SGHVS, CDR2 FNYEAQ. The CDR3 has 15 residues. Sequencing was performed with immunoSEQ multiplex PCR; in TCRdb, only in-frame clones are kept and a portion is missing. This table holds 70,000 or so clones, about 85% found once. This TCR was sampled from a man of 80 years or more with acute or convalescent COVID-19. J is TRBJ2-5 and V is TRBV7-6; TRBD2 matches 11 bases. Source material: peripheral blood. CDR3 DNA sequence: TGTGCCAGCAGCACACTAGCGGGAGCCGTAGAGACCCAGTACTTC. Its protein product is CASSTLAGAVETQYF. Supplemented by reference TRBV7-6 and TRBJ2-5, the full variable domain reads GAGVSQSPRYKVTKRGQDVALRCDPISGHVSLYWYRQALGQGPEFLTYFNYEAQQDKSGLPNDRFSAERPEGSISTLTIQRTEQRDSAMYRCASSTLAGAVETQYFGPGTRLLVL.